This passage covers 23 T cell receptor beta chains from one sample sequenced in a study of T cell responses to AZD1222 COVID-19 vaccine. Sequencing was performed with immunoSEQ multiplex PCR; in TCRdb, only in-frame clones are kept and a portion is missing. This table holds over 130,000 clones, roughly 92% found once. The input for sequencing was peripheral blood, taken on day 0 of AZD1222 vaccination. The receptors derive from an adult in good health.

A single count supports this clone. Here the CDR3 reads CATSRGGQGGSDEQFF. The CDR3 coding sequence is TGTGCCACCAGCAGAGGAGGACAGGGTGGCAGCGATGAGCAGTTCTTC. The chain is built from TRBV15 and TRBJ2-1; 8 nucleotides line up with TRBD1. The CDR3 is made up of 16 amino acids. V was pared by 1 base and J by 8 bases, with 10 bases of the junction left unmatched. Looked up from germline, CDR1 is LNHNV and CDR2 is YYDKDF (reference sequence).

This clone was observed a single time. J is TRBJ2-1 and V is TRBV27; 8 bases fit TRBD2. Germline CDR1 is MNHEY and CDR2 is SMNVEV (reference sequence). The CDR3 consists of 13 residues. Losses at the gene ends were 5 bases for V and 8 bases for J; bases not matched to a gene: 5. CDR3 in amino acids: CASSAGRGYEQFF. The DNA of the CDR3 is TGTGCCAGCAGTGCCGGGAGGGGGTATGAGCAGTTCTTC.

The chain is built from TRBV11-3 and TRBJ2-2; the D gene is possibly TRBD2 (6 bases). V was trimmed by 0 bases and J by 3 bases, leaving 14 bases between them. Looked up from germline, CDR1 is SGHNT and CDR2 is YENEEA. The CDR3 totals 17 residues. The CDR3 protein is CASSLEYAGSDTGELFF. The CDR3 bases are TGTGCCAGCAGCTTAGAGTATGCGGGGTCGGACACCGGGGAGCTGTTTTTT.

The V and J genes are TRBV5-6 and TRBJ1-2, with a tentative D call TRBD1 (5 bases). CDR1 is SGHDT and CDR2 is YYEEEE in the germline V gene. V lost 1 base to trimming and J lost 8 bases, with 18 bases between them. The CDR3 has 15 residues. The CDR3: CASSLSRAESWGYTF. Here the CDR3 DNA reads TGTGCCAGCAGCTTGTCCAGGGCTGAATCTTGGGGCTACACCTTC.

This clone came up a few times. This CDR3 is also generated by other DNA sequences in the sample. This chain links TRBV28 with TRBJ2-2; D may be TRBD2 (6 bases). From germline, CDR1 is MDHEN and CDR2 SYDVKM. Trimming removed 9 bases at V and 5 bases at J, with 10 bases between. This CDR3 contains 12 residues. CDR3 DNA: TGTGCCAGTCGGGAGCGAACCGGGGAGCTGTTTTTT. This encodes CASRERTGELFF.

The chain couples TRBV28 to TRBJ2-5; 9 bases agree with TRBD1. Losses at the gene ends were 5 bases for V and 5 bases for J; bases not matched to a gene: 0. This CDR3 comprises 12 residues. Germline values: CDR1 MDHEN, CDR2 SYDVKM. The CDR3 DNA reads TGTGCCAGCAGTGGGACAGGGGAGACCCAGTACTTC. It specifies CASSGTGETQYF.

The chain carries TRBV7-9 and TRBJ2-7, with 8 bases matching TRBD2. This CDR3 has 18 amino acids. With 5 bases clipped from V and 4 bases from J, the junction kept 19 bases outside the gene matches. Per germline, CDR1 SEHNR and CDR2 FQNEAQ (reference sequence). The CDR3 region is CASSRRGGLISGRYEQYF. CDR3 DNA sequence: TGTGCCAGCAGCCGTCGGGGGGGCCTGATCAGTGGGAGATACGAGCAGTACTTC.

The chain has TRBV7-8 and TRBJ2-7; 7 nucleotides match TRBD1. With 0 bases clipped from V and 5 bases from J, the junction kept 10 bases outside the gene matches. The CDR3 sequence is 16 residues long. Per germline, CDR1 SGHVS and CDR2 FQNEAQ. The CDR3 coding sequence is TGTGCCAGCAGCTTAGCGCCAACAGGGGTGAGCCACGAGCAGTACTTC. This translates into CASSLAPTGVSHEQYF.

The V and J genes are TRBV4-1 and TRBJ2-6; 8 bases are a match to TRBD1. This CDR3 is 19 amino acids long. Per germline, CDR1 MGHRA and CDR2 YSYEKL. V shed 4 bases and J 4 bases; nucleotides not matched to a gene: 15. CDR3 DNA: TGCGCCAGCAGCCTTCTTCCCCTTACAGGGGGGAGCGGGGCCAACGTCCTGACTTTC. Translating it yields CASSLLPLTGGSGANVLTF.

The rearrangement links TRBV5-4 to TRBJ2-7, with TRBD1 matching over 7 bases. Germline values: CDR1 SGHNT, CDR2 YYREEE (reference sequence). V shed 4 bases, J shed 0 bases, and the junction held 4 bases outside the gene matches. The CDR3 totals 14 residues. CDR3 sequence (DNA): TGTGCCAGCAGCCGGGGACAGCTCTCCTACGAGCAGTACTTC. It encodes CASSRGQLSYEQYF.

The rearrangement uses TRBV14 and TRBJ1-2; D gene uncertain. CDR1 and CDR2 from the germline V gene are SGHDN and FVKESK. Trimming stripped 4 bases from V and 8 bases from J, with 14 bases between. This CDR3 region has 13 residues. The CDR3, as DNA: TGTGCCAGCAGCCCCGGCCGGTGGACCGGCTACACCTTC. Protein product: CASSPGRWTGYTF.

V usage is TRBV28 and J usage is TRBJ2-5; perhaps TRBD2 as D (6 bases). The germline V gene has CDR1 MDHEN and CDR2 SYDVKM. The CDR3 runs 13 residues. In DNA form, the CDR3 reads TGTGGGTCTAGCGAAAACGGCGGGGAGACCCAGTACTTC. Residues: CGSSENGGETQYF.

The rearrangement joins TRBV7-2 to TRBJ1-4; D unresolved. V dropped 11 bases and J dropped 0 bases, with 10 bases sitting between them. The CDR3 spans 13 residues. Germline CDR1 SGHTA, CDR2 FQGNSA. The CDR3 nucleotides are TGTGCCGTTCTGGAAACAACTAATGAAAAACTGTTTTTT. It specifies CAVLETTNEKLFF.

This clone was seen a handful of times. The J gene is TRBJ1-2, the V gene TRBV28; tentative D call: TRBD1 (5 bases). Germline-derived CDR1 and CDR2 are MDHEN and SYDVKM. The CDR3 loop spans 14 amino acids. V lost 2 bases to trimming and J lost 6 bases, with 13 bases between them. The CDR3 is CASSLPDGGDGYTF. The DNA for the CDR3 is TGTGCCAGCAGTTTACCCGACGGGGGGGATGGCTACACCTTC.

This clone showed up just once. This sequence joins TRBV3-1 (or the pseudogene TRBV3-2) and TRBJ1-1; the D gene is possibly TRBD1 (5 bases). CDR1 is LGHDT, CDR2 YNNKEL, per germline (reference sequence). V was pared by 5 bases and J by 3 bases, with 10 bases between. This CDR3 comprises 13 residues. The CDR3 sequence: CASSRRGDTEAFF. Here the CDR3 DNA reads TGTGCCAGCAGCAGGAGGGGCGACACTGAAGCTTTCTTT.

V gene TRBV6-6 combines with J gene TRBJ1-2; no reliable D call. The CDR3 has 14 amino acids. CDR1 and CDR2 from the germline V gene are MNHNY and SVGAGI (reference sequence). The V end lost 2 bases, the J end lost 3 bases, and 10 bases lay between the germline ends. CDR3 loop: CASSYGRLDYGYTF. In nucleotides, the CDR3 is TGTGCCAGCAGTTACGGCAGGCTTGACTATGGCTACACCTTC.

This sequence joins TRBV4-1 and TRBJ2-1; TRBD2 matches 8 bases. V trimming: 5 bases; J trimming: 6 bases; junction bases outside the gene matches: 12. The CDR3 is 16 residues long. CDR1 is MGHRA and CDR2 is YSYEKL in the germline V gene. The CDR3 sequence is CASSYDASGSGNEQFF. In nucleotides, the CDR3 is TGCGCCAGCAGCTATGATGCGAGCGGGAGTGGCAATGAGCAGTTCTTC.

CDR3 coding DNA: TGTGCCAGCAGTGACCTTAAGGGGCCCAACTATGGCTACACCTTC. Residues: CASSDLKGPNYGYTF. The V call is TRBV2, the J call TRBJ1-2; tentative D call: TRBD1 (5 bases). Germline values: CDR1 SNHLY, CDR2 FYNNEI. V lost 3 bases and J 2 bases, leaving 13 bases between the germline ends. The CDR3 consists of 15 residues.

The chain recombines TRBV6-5 with TRBJ2-1, with a possible D match to TRBD1 (5 bases). This CDR3 is built from 14 residues. V lost 6 bases and J lost 5, with 14 bases in between. Germline CDR1 MNHEY, CDR2 SVGAGI. As DNA, the CDR3 is TGTGCCAGCAGCCGCAGACTCAGGGACAATGAGCAGTTCTTC. It codes for CASSRRLRDNEQFF.

This clone was found a few times. The CDR3 bases are TGTGCCAGCAGTTTACAACTAGCCGCAGATACGCAGTATTTT. Its translation: CASSLQLAADTQYF. V and J are TRBV27 and TRBJ2-3; perhaps TRBD2 as D (6 bases). CDR1 MNHEY and CDR2 SMNVEV come from the germline V gene (reference sequence). V was pared by 2 bases and J by 4 bases, with 10 bases between. The CDR3 covers 14 residues.

V usage is TRBV7-9 and J usage is TRBJ1-3; 7 nucleotides match TRBD1. The trim removed 3 bases at V and 3 bases at J, leaving 5 bases unmatched. CDR1 is SEHNR, CDR2 FQNEAQ, per germline (reference sequence). The CDR3 is 15 amino acids. In DNA, the CDR3 is TGTGCCAGCAGCTTGCCCCGGGACAGTGGAAACACCATATATTTT. This encodes CASSLPRDSGNTIYF.

For the CDR3, the DNA is TGCGCCAGCTGGGAAACTAGCGGGAGTCTAAGCACAGATACGCAGTATTTT. Protein product: CASWETSGSLSTDTQYF. The chain couples TRBV10-1 to TRBJ2-3; 11 bases match TRBD2. This CDR3 contains 17 residues. V shed 8 bases and J 0 bases; nucleotides not matched to a gene: 10. Germline CDR1 is WNHNN and CDR2 is SYGVQD (reference sequence).

The chain joins TRBV5-8 to TRBJ1-1, with D unresolved. The CDR3 consists of 13 residues. Trimming took 1 base from V and 5 from J, leaving 9 bases between them. CDR1 is SGHTS and CDR2 is YDEGEE in the germline V gene. The CDR3 spells CASSLQLGTEAFF. CDR3 sequence (DNA): TGTGCCAGCAGCTTGCAGTTGGGGACTGAAGCTTTCTTT.